These 10 T cell receptor beta chains were sequenced from one sample in a study of shared clonotypes between healthy human individuals. The repertoire was sequenced with immunoSEQ multiplex PCR; TCRdb's copy has only in-frame clones and lacks some. The data show 2 million to 2.5 million clones, more than 85% seen once. The sample taken for sequencing was naive CD4+ T cells from PBMCs. Subset: CD45RA+ positively selected. The receptors shown here come from a man in his late teens or twenties in good health. Some clones in this sample may be carry-over from other donors' samples.

This chain uses TRBV29-1 with TRBJ2-5; D is tentatively TRBD1 or TRBD2 (5 bases each). This CDR3 region has 14 residues. Per the germline V gene, CDR1 is SQVTM and CDR2 is ANQGSEA. The V and J ends lost 7 bases and 7 bases respectively, with 22 bases between them. The CDR3: CSGAVGAAYGTQYF. The CDR3 DNA reads TGCAGCGGAGCCGTCGGGGCTGCCTATGGGACCCAGTACTTC.

This chain connects TRBV28 to TRBJ2-3; perhaps TRBD2 as D (6 bases). The ends were cut back, 7 bases at V and 1 base at J, with 15 bases in the middle. Germline CDR1 is MDHEN and CDR2 is SYDVKM. CDR3 length equals 15 residues. CDR3 loop: CASNPGDSRTDTQYF. CDR3 nucleotides: TGTGCCAGCAACCCCGGGGACTCCCGCACAGATACGCAGTATTTT.

Of note for this clone: This specimen includes other DNA sequences encoding the same CDR3. The J gene is TRBJ2-5, the V gene TRBV28; D assignment may be TRBD1 or TRBD2 (6 bases each). The V and J ends lost 3 bases and 4 bases respectively, with 12 bases between them. Looked up from germline, CDR1 is MDHEN and CDR2 is SYDVKM. This CDR3 has 14 residues. The CDR3 coding sequence is TGTGCCAGCAGTTTTGGGGGGCTCCGAGAGACCCAGTACTTC. Protein sequence: CASSFGGLRETQYF.

The V call is TRBV28, the J call TRBJ1-5; possible D gene TRBD1, 5 bases. This CDR3 is 15 amino acids long. Between the trimmed V and J ends, which lost 5 bases and 5 bases, there was a span of 16 bases. Germline CDR1 MDHEN, CDR2 SYDVKM. The CDR3 region has the DNA TGTGCCAGCAGTCCCGATGGAAGGGGTGATCAGCCCCAGCATTTT. It specifies CASSPDGRGDQPQHF.

This clone has only a few counts. The chain combines TRBV19 with TRBJ1-1; unclear D gene. The V gene's germline CDR1 is LNHDA and CDR2 SQIVND (reference sequence). The V gene lost 10 bases and the J gene lost 0 bases, with 18 bases spanning the gap. CDR3 length equals 15 residues. In DNA form, the CDR3 reads TGTGCCACCATCGCCATAGGGATATTGAACACTGAAGCTTTCTTT. Its translation is CATIAIGILNTEAFF.

This chain uses TRBV6-5 with TRBJ2-7; 8 nucleotides match TRBD1. Germline CDR1 and CDR2: MNHEY and SVGAGI. Losses at the gene ends were 8 bases for V and 6 bases for J; bases not matched to a gene: 6. This CDR3 has 12 residues. The DNA for the CDR3 is TGTGCCAGCCATCGGACAGGGAGCGAGCAGTACTTC. It yields the protein CASHRTGSEQYF.

This chain uses TRBV11-2 with TRBJ2-1; 8 nucleotides agree with TRBD2. The CDR3 sequence is 13 residues long. Losses at the gene ends were 5 bases for V and 7 bases for J; bases not matched to a gene: 4. Germline loops: CDR1 SGHAT, CDR2 FQNNGV. DNA for the CDR3: TGTGCCAGCAGCGTGGGACTAGTAAATGAGCAGTTCTTC. This sequence encodes CASSVGLVNEQFF.

The gene calls are TRBV30 and TRBJ2-3; D is perhaps TRBD2 (6 bases). The CDR3 is made up of 14 amino acids. V was trimmed by 1 base and J by 5 bases, leaving 13 bases between them. Germline lookup yields CDR1 GTSNPN and CDR2 SVGIG (reference sequence). The CDR3 DNA reads as TGTGCCTGGAGTGGGAGGGGCACGGTAGATACGCAGTATTTT. As protein: CAWSGRGTVDTQYF.

The chain is built from TRBV27 and TRBJ2-3, with D hard to call. Trimming took off 4 bases at V and 2 bases at J, with 13 bases between the two ends. This CDR3 has 15 residues. Germline values: CDR1 MNHEY, CDR2 SMNVEV (reference sequence). The CDR3 DNA sequence: TGTGCCAGCAGTTCCGGATCGATACTCACAGATACGCAGTATTTT. As protein: CASSSGSILTDTQYF.

A note on this clone: The same CDR3 also results from other DNA sequences found in this sample. V is TRBV5-1 and J is TRBJ2-1, with D possibly matching TRBD1 (6 bases). Germline CDR1 is SGHRS and CDR2 is YFSETQ. V was cut by 0 bases and J by 1 base, with 8 bases left in between. CDR3 length equals 15 residues. The CDR3 loop is CASSLGGTSYNEQFF. The DNA of the CDR3 is TGCGCCAGCAGCTTGGGTGGGACATCCTACAATGAGCAGTTCTTC.